This T cell receptor beta chain originates from a study of identical twins. Study-level findings and limits: Clonotypes of the beta chain that were abundant in cord blood carried fewer insertions (memory repertoires showed none).

TCRdb reanalysed the 5' RACE reads using MiXCR and keeps one entry per CDR3 protein. The sample includes some 240,000 distinct CDR3 sequences, around 8% of them seen just once. The germline gives CDR1 SEHNR, CDR2 FQNEAQ (reference sequence). The CDR3 covers 15 residues. V was trimmed by 2 bases and J by 9 bases, leaving 17 bases between them. As to this clonotype: The antigen is not known.

The same sample was also studied in work on yellow fever vaccine responses in identical twins.

The chain recombines TRBV7-9 with TRBJ2-1; D may correspond to TRBD1 or TRBD2 (5 bases each). The TCR sequence derives from a young woman in good health. The material sequenced was CD8+ T cells sorted from blood. The CDR3 sequence: CASSLQGPDHREQFF. The CDR3 nucleotides read TGTGCCAGCAGCTTACAGGGACCCGATCATCGTGAGCAGTTCTTC.